One and the same sample provided the 10 T cell receptor beta chains below, sequenced in a study of control samples from healthy donors and cancer patients. Repertoires were generated with immunoSEQ multiplex PCR, while TCRdb's copy carries only in-frame clones and drops some. The table has 70,000 or so clones, roughly 82% seen once. Sequencing was done on a sample of blood. Receptors originate from a man in his fifties in good health.

The chain carries TRBV11-1 and TRBJ1-2; D not resolved. CDR3 length: 14 amino acids. With 1 base removed from V and 6 bases from J, the gap between germline ends came to 12 bases. Germline CDR1 and CDR2: SGHAT and FQDESV (reference sequence). In nucleotides, the CDR3 is TGTGCCAGCAGCTTAGATGGCATATCTAATGGCTACACCTTC. Encoded protein: CASSLDGISNGYTF.

The J gene is TRBJ2-7, the V gene TRBV4-1; D may be TRBD1 or TRBD2 (6 bases each). This CDR3 comprises 16 residues. Trimming left V 4 bases short and J 5 bases short, with 21 bases between. Germline CDR1 is MGHRA and CDR2 is YSYEKL. CDR3 DNA: TGCGCCAGCAGCCGACCCCAAGGAGGGGGAGGCAACGAGCAGTACTTC. The encoded protein is CASSRPQGGGGNEQYF.

This clone was picked up one time. This sequence joins TRBV20-1 and TRBJ2-7; D is uncertain. The CDR3 is made up of 11 amino acids. V was pared by 2 bases and J by 7 bases, with 9 bases between. The germline gives CDR1 DFQATT, CDR2 SNEGSKA (reference sequence). The CDR3 loop reads CSARPGGEQYF. Written as DNA, the CDR3 is TGCAGTGCTAGACCCGGTGGAGAGCAGTACTTC.

The genes are TRBV9 and TRBJ2-2; D ambiguous. There are 13 residues in the CDR3. The V gene lost 0 bases and the J gene lost 7 bases, with 7 bases spanning the gap. Germline V gives CDR1 SGDLS, CDR2 YYNGEE. The CDR3 DNA follows: TGTGCCAGCAGCGTAGGGTATGGCGGGGAGCTGTTTTTT. It codes for CASSVGYGGELFF.

The V call is TRBV11-2, the J call TRBJ2-1; TRBD2 matches at 8 bases. The V gene end was trimmed by 5 bases and the J gene end by 0 bases; junction bases not matched to a gene: 12. CDR3 size: 18 residues. Germline V lookup: CDR1 SGHAT, CDR2 FQNNGV. DNA for the CDR3: TGTGCCAGCAGCCTCGTTATGACTAGCGTAAGCTCCTACAATGAGCAGTTCTTC. It is translated as CASSLVMTSVSSYNEQFF.

The CDR3 here is CASSPRGRGHNEQFF. CDR3 in DNA: TGTGCCAGCAGTCCACGGGGCAGGGGGCACAATGAGCAGTTCTTC. V gene TRBV28 combines with J gene TRBJ2-1; TRBD1 matches 8 bases. Trimming removed 5 bases from V and 5 bases from J; junction bases left unmatched: 8. Germline loops: CDR1 MDHEN, CDR2 SYDVKM. The CDR3 length is 15 residues.

This sequence joins TRBV7-2 and TRBJ1-2; no reliable D call. This CDR3 is 15 amino acids long. V was trimmed by 0 bases and J by 0 bases, leaving 8 bases between them. Germline loops: CDR1 SGHTA, CDR2 FQGNSA. The CDR3 nucleotides read TGTGCCAGCAGCTTAGCAGGAGGTACTAACTATGGCTACACCTTC. Translating it yields CASSLAGGTNYGYTF.

The rearrangement joins TRBV3-1 (or the pseudogene TRBV3-2) to TRBJ2-7, with D perhaps matching TRBD2 (6 bases). CDR1 is LGHDT, CDR2 YNNKEL, per germline (reference sequence). V was clipped by 0 bases and J by 0 bases, with 21 bases between them. The CDR3 loop spans 19 amino acids. This CDR3 is CASSQDDFRAGLNSYEQYF. In nucleotides, the CDR3 is TGTGCCAGCAGCCAAGATGATTTCCGAGCGGGCTTAAACTCCTACGAGCAGTACTTC.

The chain joins TRBV24-1 to TRBJ1-4; tentatively, D is TRBD1 (6 bases). From germline, CDR1 is KGHDR and CDR2 SFDVKD. Trimming took 1 base from V and 6 from J, leaving 17 bases between them. This CDR3 is 17 amino acids long. The CDR3 sequence is CATSDFRRDTDDEKLFF. The CDR3 nucleotides read TGTGCCACCAGTGATTTTAGGAGGGACACCGACGATGAAAAACTGTTTTTT.

This clone has a single count. The rearrangement links TRBV30 to TRBJ1-6; perhaps TRBD1 as D (5 bases). The CDR3 is 13 residues long. Trimming removed 0 bases at V and 7 bases at J, with 7 bases between. From germline, CDR1 is GTSNPN and CDR2 SVGIG (reference sequence). The CDR3 region is CAWSVKGNSPLHF. The DNA for the CDR3 is TGTGCCTGGAGTGTAAAGGGGAATTCACCCCTCCACTTT.